The clone carrying this T cell receptor (beta chain) was picked up one time. Its antigen is still unknown. The CDR3 is 11 residues long. V trimming: 11 bases; J trimming: 4 bases; junction bases outside the gene matches: 3. The germline V gene has CDR1 MNHNS and CDR2 SASEGT. This record comes from a study of graft-versus-host responses after intestinal transplantation. In the study overall: Transplant types were multivisceral, liver-intestinal, or isolated intestinal. Induction using anti-thymocyte globulin, followed by tacrolimus and steroids for approximately three years, was given to all recipients.

Data came from immunoSEQ multiplex PCR; TCRdb stores just in-frame clones and leaves some out. The profile covers about 31,000 clones, with just under 85% appearing a single time and around 20% taken by the ten largest. The TCR sequence derives from a human donor who received an intestinal transplant. Material: unstimulated CD8+ T cells sorted from spleen or lymph node cells, obtained before intestinal transplant. The chain joins TRBV6-1 to TRBJ2-5; 8 nucleotides match TRBD2. CDR3 nucleotides: TGTGCCGAAAGCGGGGGAGAGACCCAGTACTTC. Its translation: CAESGGETQYF.